Presented here are 24 T cell receptor beta chains from one specimen sequenced in a study of cytomegalovirus exposure and HLA in healthy donors. The PCR had 60 Vbeta and 13 Jbeta primers. Sequenced by immunoSEQ multiplex PCR; TCRdb stores in-frame clones only, minus some. The top ten hold more than 0.85% of the sample, which has roughly 150,000 clones, almost 85% seen once. The sequenced material came from PBMCs. The receptors stem from a young man in good health and CMV-seronegative.

The chain is built from TRBV29-1 and TRBJ1-4, with D unclear. Germline lookup yields CDR1 SQVTM and CDR2 ANQGSEA. CDR3 length equals 13 residues. The V and J ends lost 6 bases and 4 bases respectively, with 12 bases between them. The CDR3 is CSVTRRVNEKLFF. The CDR3 region has the DNA TGCAGCGTGACCCGGAGGGTTAATGAAAAACTGTTTTTT.

The chain uses TRBV29-1 and TRBJ1-2; D might be TRBD1 (5 bases). V was shortened by 4 bases and J by 3 bases, with 15 bases between the two germline ends. The CDR3 totals 14 residues. Germline CDR1 reads SQVTM; CDR2 reads ANQGSEA. The CDR3 reads CSVALFGGDYGYTF. Written as DNA, the CDR3 is TGCAGCGTTGCTCTCTTTGGGGGGGACTATGGCTACACCTTC.

The sample holds one count of this clone. The gene calls are TRBV19 and TRBJ2-7; 8 bases align to TRBD1. CDR1 is LNHDA and CDR2 is SQIVND in the germline V gene (reference sequence). The V gene end was trimmed by 6 bases and the J gene end by 2 bases; junction bases not matched to a gene: 6. The CDR3 has 14 amino acids. In DNA, the CDR3 is TGTGCCAGTAGCCTCCGGGACAGGACCTACGAGCAGTACTTC. Amino acids: CASSLRDRTYEQYF.

A note on this clone: Germline and junction disagree at one end, which may indicate a read error. At the DNA level, this CDR3 is encoded by other sequences in the same sample as well. The chain recombines TRBV5-6 with TRBJ2-1; the D is unclear. The CDR3 is made up of 12 amino acids. CDR1 and CDR2 (germline): SGHDT, YYEEEE. The CDR3 here is CASSLVDNEQFF. In DNA form, the CDR3 reads TGCGCCAGCAGCTTGGTCGACAATGAGCAGTTCTTC.

This sequence joins TRBV5-1 and TRBJ2-6; the match to TRBD1 covers 8 bases. V lost 1 base to trimming and J lost 0 bases; unmatched junction nucleotides: 6. The CDR3 sequence is 18 residues long. Germline assignment: CDR1 SGHRS and CDR2 YFSETQ. The CDR3 DNA is TGCGCCAGCAGCTTGAATACAGGGGGAAACTCTGGGGCCAACGTCCTGACTTTC. Translating gives CASSLNTGGNSGANVLTF.

This chain connects TRBV13 to TRBJ1-1, with a tentative D call TRBD1 (5 bases). This CDR3 spans 14 amino acids. Looked up from germline, CDR1 is PRHDT and CDR2 is FYEKMQ (reference sequence). V lost 5 bases and J lost 3, with 13 bases in between. The CDR3 DNA reads as TGTGCCAGCAGCGGGGTGGGGGAGGACACTGAAGCTTTCTTT. This translates into CASSGVGEDTEAFF.

The chain employs TRBV27 and TRBJ2-3; 11 bases match TRBD1. The CDR3 length is 14 residues. J lost 5 bases, V lost 6 bases, and 4 bases had no gene match. From germline, CDR1 is MNHEY and CDR2 SMNVEV (reference sequence). CDR3 in amino acids: CASSAGQGEDTQYF. For the CDR3, the DNA is TGTGCCAGCAGCGCGGGACAGGGGGAAGATACGCAGTATTTT.

The gene calls are TRBV6-1 and TRBJ2-7; TRBD2 matches 8 bases. Germline loops: CDR1 MNHNS, CDR2 SASEGT. CDR3 size: 16 residues. The junction had 8 bases not matched to a gene; V was cut back by 2 bases and J by 2 bases. CDR3 nucleotides: TGTGCCAGCAGTGAATCTCCAGCGGGAGTTCCCTACGAGCAGTACTTC. Translating it yields CASSESPAGVPYEQYF.

This clone came up once. In DNA, the CDR3 is TGTGCCAGCAGTGGGACTAGCGGGGCCAGCTCCTACGAGCAGTACTTC. It encodes CASSGTSGASSYEQYF. The chain has TRBV6-6 and TRBJ2-7; 13 nucleotides match TRBD2. Germline V CDR1 and CDR2: MNHNY, SVGAGI (reference sequence). Germline trimming cut 5 bases from V and 0 bases from J; bases unmatched to any gene: 4. The CDR3 has 16 amino acids.

The rearrangement uses TRBV11-2 and TRBJ2-1; D is perhaps TRBD2 (6 bases). Germline lookup yields CDR1 SGHAT and CDR2 FQNNGV. Trimming left V 0 bases short and J 10 bases short, with 22 bases between. The CDR3 totals 17 residues. Written as DNA, the CDR3 is TGTGCCAGCAGCTTAGAGGCCCTCGTCTTTGGGAGGAGCGAGCAGTTCTTC. It translates to CASSLEALVFGRSEQFF.

The rearrangement uses TRBV7-8 and TRBJ1-1; possible D gene TRBD1, 5 bases. The CDR3 contains 13 residues. The germline CDR1 and CDR2 sequences are SGHVS and FQNEAQ. Between the trimmed V and J ends, which lost 6 bases and 6 bases, there was a span of 14 bases. The CDR3 sequence: CASRTGGIAEAFF. The CDR3 DNA sequence: TGTGCCAGCAGAACTGGGGGGATCGCTGAAGCTTTCTTT.

The chain combines TRBV4-1 with TRBJ1-3; no definite D call. From germline, CDR1 is MGHRA and CDR2 YSYEKL. This CDR3 comprises 12 residues. Trimming pared 5 bases from V and 6 bases from J, leaving 8 bases between. CDR3 coding DNA: TGCGCCAGCAGCTCATTAGCAAACACCATATATTTT. Translating it yields CASSSLANTIYF.

The V and J genes are TRBV27 and TRBJ1-5; D unclear. The V gene lost 2 bases and the J gene lost 5 bases, with 7 bases spanning the gap. Germline values: CDR1 MNHEY, CDR2 SMNVEV (reference sequence). The CDR3 contains 13 residues. The CDR3 nucleotides are TGTGCCAGCAGTTTAGGCCGATATCAGCCCCAGCATTTT. This gives the protein CASSLGRYQPQHF.

This clone has only a few counts. The chain has TRBV5-6 and TRBJ2-3; D unresolved. V lost 0 bases to trimming and J lost 3 bases, with 11 bases between them. Per germline, CDR1 SGHDT and CDR2 YYEEEE. CDR3 size: 15 residues. The CDR3 reads CASSLAARITDTQYF. In DNA form, the CDR3 reads TGTGCCAGCAGCTTGGCGGCCAGGATTACAGATACGCAGTATTTT.

This chain uses TRBV5-1 with TRBJ2-3, with TRBD2 identical over 9 bases. The CDR3 is 17 amino acids. The germline V gene has CDR1 SGHRS and CDR2 YFSETQ. V gave up 4 bases and J gave up 2 bases; unmatched junction bases: 11. The CDR3 DNA sequence: TGCGCCAGCAGCCTGGGACTAGCCCTATGGCACACAGATACGCAGTATTTT. Protein product: CASSLGLALWHTDTQYF.

The chain is built from TRBV27 and TRBJ2-7, with D unclear. The germline V and J ends were trimmed by 3 bases and 0 bases, with 9 bases remaining between them. Per the germline V gene, CDR1 is MNHEY and CDR2 is SMNVEV (reference sequence). The CDR3 contains 14 residues. DNA of the CDR3: TGTGCCAGCAGTTTTACATTCCGCTCCTACGAGCAGTACTTC. Translated: CASSFTFRSYEQYF.

The chain recombines TRBV10-3 with TRBJ1-6; the match to TRBD1 covers 7 bases. The J segment lost 7 bases and the V segment lost 10 bases, leaving 19 bases of the junction unmatched. Looked up from germline, CDR1 is ENHRY and CDR2 is SYGVKD. The CDR3 length is 17 residues. The CDR3 sequence is CATTLEVLTGNNSPLHF. The CDR3 region has the DNA TGTGCCACAACCCTCGAGGTCCTGACAGGGAACAATTCACCCCTCCACTTT.

The rearrangement links TRBV4-1 to TRBJ2-5; 8 nucleotides agree with TRBD1. The J call may be incorrect, as the DNA end agrees better with TRBJ2-7. This CDR3 is 16 amino acids long. Germline CDR1 is MGHRA and CDR2 is YSYEKL. The CDR3 is CASSPSPGQGSYEQYF. CDR3 DNA sequence: TGCGCCAGCAGCCCCTCCCCCGGACAGGGCTCCTACGAGCAGTACTTC.

The rearrangement uses TRBV7-2 and TRBJ2-1; D perhaps matches TRBD2 (5 bases). Germline V lookup: CDR1 SGHTA, CDR2 FQGNSA. This CDR3 has 12 residues. V dropped 5 bases and J dropped 6 bases, with 8 bases sitting between them. The CDR3 DNA sequence: TGTGCCAGCAGCATCACTAGCAATGAGCAGTTCTTC. It translates to CASSITSNEQFF.

The genes are TRBV7-2 and TRBJ2-1; D is undetermined. Trimming pared 1 base from V and 4 bases from J, leaving 8 bases between. Germline V gene sequence: CDR1 SGHTA, CDR2 FQGNSA. The CDR3 spans 14 residues. The CDR3 loop is CASSLGSSYNEQFF. The CDR3 DNA sequence: TGTGCCAGCAGCTTAGGCAGTTCATACAATGAGCAGTTCTTC.

The chain employs TRBV7-3 and TRBJ2-5, with 12 bases identical to TRBD1. The J segment lost 5 bases and the V segment lost 2 bases, leaving 0 bases of the junction unmatched. Looked up from germline, CDR1 is SGHTA and CDR2 is FQGTGA. There are 14 residues in the CDR3. CDR3 amino acids: CASSLGTGGETQYF. The CDR3 bases are TGTGCCAGCAGCTTAGGGACAGGGGGCGAGACCCAGTACTTC.

The chain recombines TRBV7-9 with TRBJ1-2, with D unresolved. This CDR3 contains 12 residues. The V end was cut by 2 bases, the J end by 6 bases, with 7 bases between. Germline CDR1 is SEHNR and CDR2 is FQNEAQ (reference sequence). This CDR3 is CASSLNPDGYTF. DNA of the CDR3: TGTGCCAGCAGCTTAAACCCGGATGGCTACACCTTC.

The chain carries TRBV29-1 and TRBJ1-5, with 7 bases aligning to TRBD1. This CDR3 is 13 amino acids long. Per germline, CDR1 SQVTM and CDR2 ANQGSEA. V lost 4 bases and J lost 3; bases outside the gene matches: 3. The CDR3 region is CSVAGQDNQPQHF. The CDR3 region has the DNA TGCAGCGTTGCAGGACAGGACAATCAGCCCCAGCATTTT.

The V and J genes are TRBV18 and TRBJ2-7, with TRBD1 matching 7 bases. The germline V gene encodes CDR1 KGHSH and CDR2 LQKENI. V lost 3 bases to trimming and J lost 3 bases; unmatched junction nucleotides: 5. CDR3 size: 14 residues. CDR3 nucleotides: TGTGCCAGCTCACCCGGGACAGTGCTCTACGAGCAGTACTTC. It specifies CASSPGTVLYEQYF.